This T cell receptor (beta chain) was observed in a study of T-cell reconstitution after alpha-beta-depleted transplantation in children. Trimming removed 6 bases from V and 3 bases from J; junction bases left unmatched: 3. The CDR3 contains 14 residues. Notes on this clonotype: This clone may be a read error of a much larger clone one base away.

Preparation of the TCRbeta library used unique molecular identifiers. TCRdb itself ran the PCR reads through MiXCR, one entry per CDR3 protein. In the table there are fewer than 400,000 distinct CDR3 sequences, approximately 20% of which are singletons. The receptor was isolated from a human donor who donated a stem cell graft to a child with acute myeloid leukemia. The chain uses TRBV12-3 or TRBV12-4 and TRBJ2-2; 8 positions match TRBD1. The sample in question was PBMCs from the stem cell graft donor, obtained from the stem cell graft. In nucleotides, the CDR3 is TGTGCCAGCAGCTGGACAGGGTACACCGGGGAGCTGTTTTTT. Protein: CASSWTGYTGELFF.